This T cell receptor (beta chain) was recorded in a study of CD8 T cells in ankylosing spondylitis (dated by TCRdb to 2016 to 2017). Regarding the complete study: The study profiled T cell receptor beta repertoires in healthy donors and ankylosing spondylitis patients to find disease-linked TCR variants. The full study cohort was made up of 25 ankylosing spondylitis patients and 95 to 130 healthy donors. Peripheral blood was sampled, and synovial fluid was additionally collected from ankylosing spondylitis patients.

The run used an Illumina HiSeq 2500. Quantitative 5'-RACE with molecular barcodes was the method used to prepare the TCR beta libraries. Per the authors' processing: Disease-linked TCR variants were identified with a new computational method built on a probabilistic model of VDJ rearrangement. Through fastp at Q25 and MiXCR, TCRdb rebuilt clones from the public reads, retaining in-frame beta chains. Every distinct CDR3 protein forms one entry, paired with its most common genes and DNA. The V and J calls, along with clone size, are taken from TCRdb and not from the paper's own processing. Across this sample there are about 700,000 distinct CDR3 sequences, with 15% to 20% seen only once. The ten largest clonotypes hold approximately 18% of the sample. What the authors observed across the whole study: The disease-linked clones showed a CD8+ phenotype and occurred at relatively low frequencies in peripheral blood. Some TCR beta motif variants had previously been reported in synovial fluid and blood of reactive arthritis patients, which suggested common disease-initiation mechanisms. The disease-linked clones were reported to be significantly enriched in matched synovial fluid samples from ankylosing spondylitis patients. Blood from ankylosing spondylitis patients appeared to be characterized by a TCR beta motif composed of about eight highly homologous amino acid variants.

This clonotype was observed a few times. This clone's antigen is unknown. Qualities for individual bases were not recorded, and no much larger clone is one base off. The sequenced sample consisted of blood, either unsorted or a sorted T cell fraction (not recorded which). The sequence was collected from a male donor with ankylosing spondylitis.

The nucleotide sequence is given as TGTGCCAGCAGCCAAGACGATGGGCGAAGGTCTAATGAAAAACTGTTTTTT. Translated, it reads CASSQDDGRRSNEKLFF. This chain joins TRBV4-2 to TRBJ1-4, with an unclear D gene assignment. There are 17 amino acids in the CDR3, from cysteine to phenylalanine inclusive. Only the CDR3 part of the read is kept: 51 bases, read in frame from the first base. Relative to germline, V is 0 bases shorter and J is 3 bases shorter, with 14 bases between their ends. CDR1 and CDR2 (LGHNA, YNFKEQ) derive from the germline V gene.